This T cell receptor (beta chain) was found in a study of cytomegalovirus exposure and HLA in healthy donors (dated by TCRdb to 2015 to 2018). Regarding the research as a whole: According to an earlier analysis of around 600 of the donors, roughly 180 million T cells yielded over 90 million unique TCR beta sequences and 276 Gb of sequence data. Rather than using new phenotypic data, the later analysis identified candidate immune exposures from TCR beta sequences and from how often those sequences occurred across donors. A later analysis re-examined previously published TCR beta repertoires from several hundred donors and added high-resolution HLA genotyping to investigate patterns of TCR occurrence. About 280 gigabases of sequencing data and 70 million to 95 million unique TCR sequences made up an early release that covered several hundred HLA-typed donors. In an earlier analysis of 587 of the donors, high-throughput TCR beta sequencing was used to judge whether each TCR beta V gene segment behaved as functional or pseudogenic. All discovery cohort repertoires had been generated using a single sequencing platform. The number of typed donors differed by locus: roughly 629-630 for A, B, C, DRB1 and DQB1; 500 to 550 for DQA1; some 610 for DPA1; and about 450 for DPB1. A handful of DR-DQ haplotypes were handled as single units for association and clustering because linkage in the cohort was strong. The genetic ancestry cluster associated with self-reported Caucasian donors included around 76% of the 300 to 400 genotyped donors. To predict cytomegalovirus infection status, the study combined high-throughput TCR immunosequencing, statistical association of individual TCRs with disease status, and machine learning. HLA typing included class I and class II loci at four-digit resolution. The study used immunosequencing to profile the T cell repertoires of approximately 630 subjects and linked those repertoires to cytomegalovirus serostatus. Across some 400 genotyped donors of the cohort, an average of about 220,000 unique TCR beta nucleotide sequences per donor were sequenced, and 15% to 20% of those sequences were non-productive. A later genetic analysis took genome-wide SNP genotypes for about three fifths of the 666 donors and used that subset as a discovery cohort. The study was designed to test whether signatures of past pathogen exposure could be identified by cataloging public T cell receptors. Along with the approximately 600-subject first cohort, a separate validation cohort of roughly 110 different subjects was used. Alongside the repertoire data, information on donor age, sex, ethnicity and CMV serostatus was compiled.

Library construction relied on the immunoSEQ multiplex PCR assay. For the multiplex PCR, a mixture combining 60 forward primers for TCR Vbeta segments and 13 reverse primers for TCR Jbeta segments was used. A multiplex PCR assay on genomic DNA amplified the CDR3 region of rearranged TCR beta genes. On the Illumina HiSeq System, the amplified TCR beta libraries were sequenced as 87-base-pair reads. The authors' pipeline ran thus. A later analysis counted some 80 million unique TCR beta chains across the 670 or so repertoires, and roughly 9.9 million of these chains were shared by at least two donors. Raw reads were error-corrected and collapsed into unique sequences with a nearest-neighbor algorithm that merged closely related sequences to remove PCR and sequencing errors. CDR3 sequences were aligned to IMGT reference sequences to assign V, D and J gene segments. For a sequence to be retained, at least a six-nucleotide match to both a V gene segment and a J gene segment was required. A rearrangement was called productive if the CDR3 had no stop codons and remained in frame with V and J, and every other rearrangement was called non-productive. Following IMGT convention, CDR3 was defined as the stretch from the second conserved V-encoded cysteine to the conserved J-encoded phenylalanine. The earlier analysis of 500 to 600 of the donors excluded sequences that lacked an unambiguous match to a single V gene segment. An earlier analysis of just under 600 of the donors called V segments functional above 56.7% productive rearrangements and segregating when the between-donor standard deviation exceeded 5%. To diagnose cytomegalovirus status from the catalog of TCR beta chain sequences, a statistical classification framework was built. In a later analysis, TCR nucleotide sequences were compared against IMGT/GENE-DB human TR gene sequences so that V and J genes could be assigned. A later analysis assigned CDR3 sequences and most-parsimonious VDJ recombination scenarios with the TCRdist pipeline. A later analysis defined each TCR beta chain by its CDR3 amino acid sequence plus V-gene family, and excluded reads lacking a unique V-gene family. As a way to deal with suspected cross-contamination and a sequencing artifact, a later analysis dropped roughly 620 nucleotide sequences that were highly shared and had low generation probability. For each public chain, a later analysis derived a clonal expansion index from normalized ranks of inferred template counts within each repertoire. Generation probabilities in a later analysis came from a VDJ recombination model fitted to out-of-frame rearrangements, and those results were checked against IGoR. A later analysis scored TCR-TCR, TCR-HLA and TCR-CMV co-occurrence with hypergeometric tests, applying a repertoire-size bias correction to TCR pairs. False discovery rates were estimated in a later analysis by permuting HLA or CMV assignments 20 times. A later analysis grouped co-occurring TCRs with DBSCAN, adding TCRdist sequence similarity when clustering within HLA-allele-positive subsets. Repertoires with fewer than 30,000 or more than 120,000 public chains were left out of co-occurrence clustering, as were several repertoires with anomalous nucleotide sharing. The table comes from immuneACCESS by way of TCRdb, which keeps in-frame sequences with V and J called. Part of the clones is missing from these tables; in studies checked, under half for an unresolved V gene and the rest for unknown reasons. From that table come the V and J calls and clone size; the DNA was used to work out D and trimming. Across this sample there are some 110,000 clones, with about 70% seen only once. Around 0.79% of the sample is in the top ten clones.

In total, 666 healthy bone marrow donors made up the cohort. At the time of sampling, all cohort members were nominally healthy, though unrecorded immune exposures were likely present. The donor was CMV seronegative and belonged to the group of roughly 330 seronegative cohort members. Every donor gave a peripheral blood sample, and the peripheral blood mononuclear cells from that sample were used for TCR beta sequencing. The Qiagen DNeasy Blood Extraction Kit was used to extract genomic DNA from the blood cell samples. As concerns this clone: The specificity of this receptor is unknown. It has no much larger one-base neighbor in the sample; base qualities were not kept.

The study at large found these results: Broadly in line with IMGT annotations, most TCR beta V segments showed up in productive rearrangements about 87% or about 30% of the time in an earlier analysis of a few hundred of the donors. A later genetic analysis associated a missense DCLRE1C variant with V-gene and J-gene trimming of TCR beta chains, and an independent cohort replicated the association. This cohort had only TCR beta chains sequenced, and the lack of alpha or paired-chain data limited which features could be detected. In a later analysis, TCR association rates were found to vary across HLA loci, with the most associated TCRs seen for DRB1 alleles and the fewest for HLA-C alleles. Compared with equally common non-associated chains, HLA-associated TCR beta chains in a later analysis were more clonally expanded and had lower generation probabilities. According to a later genetic analysis, donors in an Asian-associated ancestry cluster had fewer N-insertions in productive TCRs than the approximately 630-donor mean. Some IMGT-functional V segments, including TRBV6-2 and TRBV6-3, could not be distinguished by the 87-base-pair reads and were therefore excluded. According to a later analysis, most CMV-associated TCR beta chains appeared to be HLA-restricted, and the HLA associations seemed to be driven largely by CMV exposure. Strong co-occurrence of HLA alleles, especially DR and DQ, made assigning TCR associations to individual alleles difficult. The authors suggested that the approach could potentially be extended to other disease states and immunological phenotypes. A later analysis reported that several top co-occurrence clusters appeared linked to parvovirus B19, influenza, CMV and Epstein-Barr virus. Most TCR sequences were observed very rarely across donors, whereas some public TCRs were present in many individuals. The only immune exposure information available for the cohort was CMV serostatus. A cluster of highly shared sequence variants was judged likely to be a technical artifact of the sequencing pipeline. The study gave a list of about 150 TCR beta chains associated with cytomegalovirus. At a false discovery rate of 0.05, a later analysis linked about 16,000 TCR beta sequences to specific HLA alleles. A further reported finding was that TCR beta sequences accurately predicted the HLA-A and HLA-B alleles for most subjects in the first cohort. Sequencing depth was assumed to be roughly uniform across donors in the presence/absence analyses, though that assumption may not hold. Roughly 15 rarely observed V segments, including chromosome 9 orphons, were excluded from the earlier analysis of about 500 of the donors because counts were too low. Because HLA typing was missing for some donors at each locus, association tests included only the typed subset. Cytomegalovirus status was reported to be diagnosed by the classifier with high specificity and sensitivity in both the original and validation cohorts. Correlated functional status among segregating V segments might reflect linkage disequilibrium, but an unknown experimental factor could not be ruled out. In vitro tests confirmed that a few of the cytomegalovirus-associated TCR beta chains recognize cytomegalovirus antigens.

From a lookup of the germline V gene, CDR1 and CDR2 are SGHRS and YFSETQ. The junction carries 19 bases between V and J, which are trimmed by 4 bases and 2 bases respectively. The CDR3 has 16 amino acids, counting the end cysteine and phenylalanine. Only the CDR3 portion is preserved as DNA: 48 bases, with reading frame beginning at the first base. The sample consisted of PBMCs. In this chain, TRBV5-1 is recombined with TRBJ2-7; TRBD2 could be the D gene, as 7 bases match. This TCR was recovered from a woman aged 25 to 39 in good health and CMV-seronegative. Here is the DNA: TGCGCCAGCAGCCTCGGAGGGGGGGGGTTGACCTACGAGCAGTACTTC. Its translation is CASSLGGGGLTYEQYF.